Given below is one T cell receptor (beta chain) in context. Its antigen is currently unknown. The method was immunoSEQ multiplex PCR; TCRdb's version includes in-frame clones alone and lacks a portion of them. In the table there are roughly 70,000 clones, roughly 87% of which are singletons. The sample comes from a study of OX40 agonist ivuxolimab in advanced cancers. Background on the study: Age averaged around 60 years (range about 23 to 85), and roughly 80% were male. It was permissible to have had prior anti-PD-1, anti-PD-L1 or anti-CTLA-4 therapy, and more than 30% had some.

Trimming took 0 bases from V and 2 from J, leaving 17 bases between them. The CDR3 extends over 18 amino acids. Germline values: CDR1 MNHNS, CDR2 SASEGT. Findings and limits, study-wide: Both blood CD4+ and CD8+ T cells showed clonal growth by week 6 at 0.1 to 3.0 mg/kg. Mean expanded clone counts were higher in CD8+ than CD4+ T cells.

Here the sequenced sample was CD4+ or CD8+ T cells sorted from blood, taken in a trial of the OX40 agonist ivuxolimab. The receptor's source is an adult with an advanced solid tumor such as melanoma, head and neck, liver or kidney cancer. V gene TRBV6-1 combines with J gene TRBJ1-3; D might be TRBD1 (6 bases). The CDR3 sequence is CASSEAIGTHGPGNTIYF. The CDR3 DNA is TGTGCCAGCAGTGAAGCGATCGGGACACATGGACCTGGAAACACCATATATTTT.